These 25 T cell receptor beta chains share one sample of origin, sequenced in a study of technical replicates of blood from several donors. Produced via immunoSEQ multiplex PCR; TCRdb's table is partial and in-frame only. The repertoire has approximately 73,000 clones, 93% of them found once; the top ten carry approximately 0.27%. Sequencing input: T cells isolated from PBMCs. The receptors derive from a human donor in good health.

The chain employs TRBV5-1 and TRBJ2-1; 7 bases line up with TRBD2. The CDR3 has 15 amino acids. Germline trimming cut 1 base from V and 9 bases from J; bases unmatched to any gene: 10. Per the germline V gene, CDR1 is SGHRS and CDR2 is YFSETQ. In DNA, the CDR3 is TGCGCCAGCAGCTTGTTTGCGGGAGCTCTGGGTGAGCAGTTCTTC. Translation: CASSLFAGALGEQFF.

The chain combines TRBV11-3 with TRBJ2-7; 7 bases align to TRBD2. The CDR3 contains 14 residues. Germline CDR1 is SGHNT and CDR2 is YENEEA. V gave up 7 bases and J gave up 4 bases; unmatched junction bases: 10. The CDR3: CASTLGGVKYEQYF. As DNA, the CDR3 is TGTGCCAGCACCCTGGGAGGGGTTAAGTACGAGCAGTACTTC.

This clone was seen once. The rearrangement uses TRBV15 and TRBJ2-1; 12 nucleotides align to TRBD2. Germline assignment: CDR1 LNHNV and CDR2 YYDKDF (reference sequence). CDR3 length: 17 amino acids. The V segment lost 3 bases and the J segment 4 bases; nucleotides outside the gene matches: 7. The CDR3 sequence: CATSSTTSGGPYNEQFF. The CDR3 nucleotides read TGTGCCACCAGCAGTACCACTAGCGGGGGGCCGTACAATGAGCAGTTCTTC.

The chain joins TRBV15 to TRBJ2-3; 8 bases line up with TRBD1. Per germline, CDR1 LNHNV and CDR2 YYDKDF (reference sequence). The CDR3 is made up of 15 amino acids. The V segment lost 8 bases and the J segment 6 bases; nucleotides outside the gene matches: 13. CDR3 in DNA: TGTGCCACCGGGAGAGACAGGGGAGACAGTGATACGCAGTATTTT. Amino acid sequence: CATGRDRGDSDTQYF.

The chain combines TRBV18 with TRBJ2-3, with 9 nucleotides matching TRBD1. The germline CDR1 and CDR2 sequences are KGHSH and LQKENI. The trim removed 4 bases at V and 2 bases at J, leaving 10 bases unmatched. The CDR3 is 17 amino acids. CDR3 residues: CASSLYEWDRATDTQYF. The CDR3, as DNA: TGTGCCAGCTCACTTTATGAATGGGACAGGGCCACAGATACGCAGTATTTT.

The chain uses TRBV7-8 and TRBJ1-5; possible D gene TRBD1, 6 bases. Deletions cut 5 bases from V and 5 bases from J, with 25 bases between. Germline loops: CDR1 SGHVS, CDR2 FQNEAQ. There are 18 residues in the CDR3. This CDR3 reads CASSTGQSFPPSDQPQHF. The CDR3 coding sequence is TGTGCCAGCAGCACAGGACAGAGCTTCCCCCCTTCTGATCAGCCCCAGCATTTT.

The J gene is TRBJ2-3, the V gene TRBV6-1, with D perhaps matching TRBD2 (6 bases). Trimming left V 6 bases short and J 7 bases short, with 20 bases between. Germline values: CDR1 MNHNS, CDR2 SASEGT. The length of the CDR3 is 15 residues. This CDR3 is CASSEGLPYGYTQYF. DNA of the CDR3: TGTGCCAGCAGCGAGGGACTCCCTTACGGATATACGCAGTATTTT.

V gene TRBV5-4 combines with J gene TRBJ2-1, with 12 nucleotides matching TRBD2. Trimming removed 2 bases from V and 7 bases from J; junction bases left unmatched: 13. The CDR3 is made up of 18 amino acids. CDR1 is SGHNT, CDR2 YYREEE, per germline (reference sequence). The CDR3 nucleotides read TGTGCCAGCAGCTTACCCCTGACTAGCGGGGGCGGGGGGAATGAGCAGTTCTTC. Encoded protein: CASSLPLTSGGGGNEQFF.

The V gene is TRBV7-2, the J gene TRBJ2-2; maybe TRBD1 (6 bases). From germline, CDR1 is SGHTA and CDR2 FQGNSA. This CDR3 spans 16 amino acids. V was cut by 6 bases and J by 7 bases, with 21 bases left in between. CDR3 coding DNA: TGTGCCAGCAGTTACGAAGGGACATTTCGATTCGGGGAGCTGTTTTTT. Translating it yields CASSYEGTFRFGELFF.

J is TRBJ2-1 and V is TRBV10-1, with 8 bases matching TRBD2. J gave up 6 bases and V 2 bases, and 6 bases lay outside the gene matches. Germline V gives CDR1 WNHNN, CDR2 SYGVQD (reference sequence). This CDR3 has 15 amino acids. Here the CDR3 DNA reads TGCGCCAGCAGTGAGCGCGAGCGGGAGCCCAATGAGCAGTTCTTC. Amino acids: CASSEREREPNEQFF.

This clone was found once. The rearrangement uses TRBV6-5 and TRBJ2-1, with 12 bases aligning to TRBD2. Germline assignment: CDR1 MNHEY and CDR2 SVGAGI. The CDR3 length is 16 residues. The ends lost 4 bases at V and 9 bases at J; junction bases unmatched: 10. CDR3 amino acids: CASSSWTSGNLGEQFF. The DNA of the CDR3 is TGTGCCAGCAGTTCCTGGACTAGCGGGAACCTCGGTGAGCAGTTCTTC.

This chain joins TRBV4-1 and TRBJ1-3; 12 nucleotides align to TRBD1. CDR3 length: 17 amino acids. With 6 bases clipped from V and 3 bases from J, the junction kept 9 bases outside the gene matches. Germline loops: CDR1 MGHRA, CDR2 YSYEKL. The CDR3 region is CASRTGTGGIFGNTIYF. The CDR3, as DNA: TGCGCCAGCAGAACCGGGACAGGGGGCATTTTTGGAAACACCATATATTTT.

The chain links TRBV9 to TRBJ2-3; D not certain. CDR3 size: 15 residues. Germline V CDR1 and CDR2: SGDLS, YYNGEE. Trimming cost V 0 bases and J 6 bases, with 14 bases left between them. In nucleotides, the CDR3 is TGTGCCAGCAGCGTAGGAAGCCCGCCCGGGGATACGCAGTATTTT. This sequence encodes CASSVGSPPGDTQYF. The full variable domain, with the rest looked up from reference TRBV9 and TRBJ2-3, is DSGVTQTPKHLITATGQRVTLRCSPRSGDLSVYWYQQSLDQGLQFLIQYYNGEERAKGNILERFSAQQFPDLHSELNLSSLELGDSALYFCASSVGSPPGDTQYFGPGTRLTVL.

CDR3: CASSALQGQQSGANVLTF. CDR3 nucleotide sequence: TGTGCCAGCAGTGCTTTACAGGGGCAGCAATCTGGGGCCAACGTCCTGACTTTC. J is TRBJ2-6 and V is TRBV6-1; TRBD1 matches at 7 bases. Trimming at V came to 4 bases and at J to 1 base, leaving 10 bases not matched to a gene. There are 18 residues in the CDR3. CDR1 and CDR2 from the germline V gene are MNHNS and SASEGT.

This rearrangement joins TRBV6-1 to TRBJ2-3, with a possible D match to TRBD2 (6 bases). In germline, CDR1 is MNHNS, CDR2 SASEGT. Deletions cut 2 bases from V and 2 bases from J, with 11 bases between. CDR3 length equals 15 residues. Here the CDR3 DNA reads TGTGCCAGCAGTGAATGGGGGGAATCCACAGATACGCAGTATTTT. This translates into CASSEWGESTDTQYF.

V gene TRBV11-1 combines with J gene TRBJ2-7; unclear D gene. Trimming removed 1 base at V and 3 bases at J, with 7 bases between. CDR3 size: 13 residues. Germline assignment: CDR1 SGHAT and CDR2 FQDESV (reference sequence). CDR3 residues: CASSLGLGYEQYF. The CDR3, as DNA: TGTGCCAGCAGCTTAGGACTGGGCTACGAGCAGTACTTC. Drawing the rest from reference TRBV11-1 and TRBJ2-7, the complete variable domain is EAEVAQSPRYKITEKSQAVAFWCDPISGHATLYWYRQILGQGPELLVQFQDESVVDDSQLPKDRFSAERLKGVDSTLKIQPAELGDSAMYLCASSLGLGYEQYFGPGTRLTVT.

This rearrangement joins TRBV27 to TRBJ1-1, with a possible D match to TRBD1 (6 bases). Germline CDR1 is MNHEY and CDR2 is SMNVEV (reference sequence). Trimming removed 6 bases from V and 2 bases from J, with 16 bases in between. The CDR3 totals 15 residues. The CDR3 DNA follows: TGTGCCAGCAGAAATGGCGGGGGGCAAAACACTGAAGCTTTCTTT. Its translation: CASRNGGGQNTEAFF.

This chain links TRBV7-2 with TRBJ2-5; weak D call: TRBD2 (6 bases). The germline V and J ends were trimmed by 9 bases and 5 bases, with 16 bases remaining between them. This CDR3 has 13 amino acids. Germline CDR1 and CDR2: SGHTA and FQGNSA. CDR3: CASGGGPGETQYF. In DNA, the CDR3 is TGTGCCAGTGGCGGAGGGCCCGGGGAGACCCAGTACTTC.

This clone was counted once. The V call is TRBV19, the J call TRBJ2-7, with 11 bases lining up with TRBD2. The CDR3 has 16 amino acids. V lost 7 bases and J lost 2; bases outside the gene matches: 10. Per the germline V gene, CDR1 is LNHDA and CDR2 is SQIVND (reference sequence). The CDR3 region is CASNRRLAGLTYEQYF. The CDR3 region has the DNA TGTGCCAGTAATCGAAGACTAGCGGGGCTTACCTACGAGCAGTACTTC.

The rearrangement joins TRBV28 to TRBJ2-7; TRBD2 aligns across 11 bases. J was trimmed by 0 bases and V by 4 bases; bases with no gene match: 2. CDR1 and CDR2 from the germline V gene are MDHEN and SYDVKM. The CDR3 extends over 15 amino acids. CDR3 sequence (DNA): TGTGCCAGCAGTTCTAGCGGGAGGTTCTCCTACGAGCAGTACTTC. The encoded protein is CASSSSGRFSYEQYF.

In its sample, this clone was seen once. The chain links TRBV7-8 to TRBJ1-6; TRBD1 matches 9 bases. There are 15 residues in the CDR3. Per the germline V gene, CDR1 is SGHVS and CDR2 is FQNEAQ. The V and J ends lost 4 bases and 10 bases, in that order; junction bases with no gene match: 8. Here the CDR3 reads CASSSTGTGYSPLHF. CDR3 sequence (DNA): TGTGCCAGCAGCTCTACCGGGACAGGGTACTCACCCCTCCACTTT.

This rearrangement joins TRBV28 to TRBJ2-5; D is ambiguous. CDR3 length: 15 residues. The V gene lost 6 bases and the J gene lost 1 base, with 15 bases spanning the gap. In germline, CDR1 is MDHEN, CDR2 SYDVKM. The chain's CDR3 is CASRITGPGQETQYF. The CDR3 DNA follows: TGTGCCAGCAGGATTACTGGGCCCGGCCAAGAGACCCAGTACTTC.

The V and J genes are TRBV11-2 and TRBJ2-1; TRBD2 matches 14 bases. In germline, CDR1 is SGHAT, CDR2 FQNNGV. V was clipped by 5 bases and J by 0 bases; unmatched bases: 6. CDR3 length equals 18 residues. CDR3 nucleotide sequence: TGTGCCAGCAGCAAGGGACTAGCGGGAGCAAGCTCCTACAATGAGCAGTTCTTC. It translates to CASSKGLAGASSYNEQFF.

The chain is built from TRBV6-4 and TRBJ2-1; the D is unclear. Trimming took off 5 bases at V and 0 bases at J, with 11 bases between the two ends. The length of the CDR3 is 15 residues. Germline V gene lookup returns CDR1 MRHNA and CDR2 SNTAGT. This chain's CDR3 is CASSKMFSSYNEQFF. In nucleotides, the CDR3 is TGTGCCAGCAGTAAAATGTTCAGCTCCTACAATGAGCAGTTCTTC.

J is TRBJ2-7 and V is TRBV5-6; 11 bases map to TRBD1. The V segment lost 3 bases and the J segment 4 bases; nucleotides outside the gene matches: 12. CDR3 length: 17 amino acids. Germline V CDR1 and CDR2: SGHDT, YYEEEE. CDR3 protein: CASSSGQGARFGYEQYF. The CDR3 region has the DNA TGTGCCAGCAGCTCTGGACAGGGGGCTAGGTTCGGATACGAGCAGTACTTC.